This TCR beta chain was recovered during a study of graft-versus-host responses after intestinal transplantation. Libraries were prepared by immunoSEQ multiplex PCR; TCRdb keeps only in-frame clonotypes and omits some of them. Of roughly 69,000 clones in the sample, about nine tenths are singletons; the top ten hold around 7.1%. Germline-derived CDR1 and CDR2 are SGDLS and YYNGEE. The ends were cut back, 8 bases at V and 0 bases at J, with 12 bases in the middle. The CDR3 has 14 amino acids. The sequence came from a human patient who received an intestinal transplant, so some T cells may come from the graft donor. The V and J genes are TRBV9 and TRBJ1-3, with D uncertain. The sequenced sample was bone marrow, obtained 700 to 850 days after intestinal transplantation. CDR3 in DNA: TGTGCCAGTAGTTTACCGAGCTCTGGAAACACCATATATTTT. It translates to CASSLPSSGNTIYF.